This entry describes one TCR beta chain. The data stem from a study of blood T cell repertoires in COVID-19. CDR1 and CDR2 from the germline V gene are MGHDK and SYGVNS. V lost 0 bases and J 3 bases, leaving 11 bases between the germline ends. The CDR3 loop spans 15 amino acids. Per the original methods: Using reference gene primer amplification, nucleated cell counts were estimated. Sequencing was performed with immunoSEQ multiplex PCR; in TCRdb, only in-frame clones are kept and a portion is missing. Clonal size and the V and J genes are those of that table, whereas D and trimming came from the DNA. The sample holds fewer than 350,000 clones, approximately 90% seen once.

The sequencing input was PBMCs or T cells enriched from blood (not recorded which). The chain has TRBV25-1 and TRBJ1-1; D gene ambiguous. The TCR was taken from a woman aged 55-69 years in a cohort exposed to, infected with or recovered from COVID-19 (not recorded which). Written as DNA, the CDR3 is TGTGCCAGCAGTGAATATTCGAACGGGGACACTGAAGCTTTCTTT. It yields the protein CASSEYSNGDTEAFF.